One sample yielded the 22 T cell receptor beta chains listed below, sequenced in a study of blood T cell repertoires in COVID-19. Profiling relied on immunoSEQ multiplex PCR, and the TCRdb table lists in-frame clones only, not all of them. The sample shows 250,000 to 300,000 clones, roughly four fifths of them seen only once. What was sequenced was PBMCs or T cells enriched from blood (not recorded which). The source of these receptors is a man aged 50-60 years who had recovered from COVID-19.

The chain links TRBV5-1 to TRBJ1-1; D not certain. This CDR3 comprises 15 residues. Germline V gene sequence: CDR1 SGHRS, CDR2 YFSETQ. Trimming took 0 bases from V and 3 from J, leaving 12 bases between them. The CDR3 bases are TGCGCCAGCAGCTTGGGGCTTCTCATGGACACTGAAGCTTTCTTT. Its translation is CASSLGLLMDTEAFF.

This chain joins TRBV6-4 and TRBJ2-1; 10 bases line up with TRBD2. Germline loops: CDR1 MRHNA, CDR2 SNTAGT. The V segment lost 3 bases and the J segment 9 bases; nucleotides outside the gene matches: 5. The CDR3 runs to 14 residues. The DNA for the CDR3 is TGTGCCAGCAGTGAGCTAGCGGGAGAGAGTGAGCAGTTCTTC. Protein sequence: CASSELAGESEQFF.

This rearrangement joins TRBV19 to TRBJ2-6; 10 bases agree with TRBD1. The germline gives CDR1 LNHDA, CDR2 SQIVND (reference sequence). Unmatched junction bases numbered 4, after V lost 6 bases and J lost 2 bases. There are 16 residues in the CDR3. The CDR3 DNA reads TGTGCCAGTAGAGACAGGGGGCAAACTGGGGCCAACGTCCTGACTTTC. Translating it yields CASRDRGQTGANVLTF.

The genes are TRBV5-1 and TRBJ2-2, with a weak D call TRBD2 (5 bases). CDR3 size: 14 residues. V lost 2 bases to trimming and J lost 4 bases, with 9 bases between them. Germline V gene lookup returns CDR1 SGHRS and CDR2 YFSETQ. The CDR3 reads CASSFSSTTGELFF. The CDR3 coding sequence is TGCGCCAGCAGCTTCTCTAGCACCACCGGGGAGCTGTTTTTT. The complete variable domain, with remaining parts taken from reference TRBV5-1 and TRBJ2-2, reads KAGVTQTPRYLIKTRGQQVTLSCSPISGHRSVSWYQQTPGQGLQFLFEYFSETQRNKGNFPGRFSGRQFSNSRSEMNVSTLELGDSALYLCASSFSSTTGELFFGEGSRLTVL.

The chain combines TRBV11-3 with TRBJ1-3; TRBD1 might be the D (6 bases). This CDR3 has 15 residues. V was shortened by 5 bases and J by 2 bases, with 13 bases between the two germline ends. Germline lookup yields CDR1 SGHNT and CDR2 YENEEA. As DNA, the CDR3 is TGTGCCAGCAGCGAACTAACAGGGCCTGGAAACACCATATATTTT. It translates to CASSELTGPGNTIYF.

The J gene is TRBJ1-3, the V gene TRBV15; 7 nucleotides agree with TRBD1. The CDR3 extends over 17 amino acids. The ends lost 0 bases at V and 0 bases at J; junction bases unmatched: 5. Germline V lookup: CDR1 LNHNV, CDR2 YYDKDF (reference sequence). CDR3 sequence reads: CATSRDGQANSGNTIYF. CDR3 nucleotides: TGTGCCACCAGCAGAGATGGACAGGCCAACTCTGGAAACACCATATATTTT. Complete variable domain (other parts from reference TRBV15 and TRBJ1-3): DAMVIQNPRYQVTQFGKPVTLSCSQTLNHNVMYWYQQKSSQAPKLLFHYYDKDFNNEADTPDNFQSRRPNTSFCFLDIRSPGLGDTAMYLCATSRDGQANSGNTIYFGEGSWLTVV.

This clone has more than one count but fewer than ten. V gene TRBV12-5 combines with J gene TRBJ1-5, with a possible D match to TRBD1 (5 bases). Between the trimmed V and J ends, which lost 5 bases and 9 bases, there was a span of 11 bases. CDR1 is LGHNT and CDR2 is FRNRAP in the germline V gene. The CDR3 sequence is 12 residues long. The CDR3 nucleotides read TGTGCTAGTGGTCAGACCGGGGGGCCCCAGCATTTT. This encodes CASGQTGGPQHF.

The chain uses TRBV7-2 and TRBJ1-6; 7 bases agree with TRBD1. The trim removed 5 bases at V and 7 bases at J, leaving 8 bases unmatched. This CDR3 region has 15 residues. Germline CDR1 SGHTA, CDR2 FQGNSA. The CDR3: CASSPQRTGNSPLHF. CDR3 coding DNA: TGTGCCAGCAGCCCCCAGCGGACAGGAAATTCACCCCTCCACTTT.

The chain employs TRBV7-8 and TRBJ1-2; D gene uncertain. CDR3 size: 12 residues. Germline V gives CDR1 SGHVS, CDR2 FQNEAQ. With 5 bases removed from V and 5 bases from J, the gap between germline ends came to 9 bases. The CDR3 DNA sequence: TGTGCCAGCAGCCTTCAGGCTTATGGCTACACCTTC. Its protein is CASSLQAYGYTF.

The V gene is TRBV2, the J gene TRBJ1-2; D uncertain. Trimming pared 2 bases from V and 1 base from J, leaving 8 bases between. The CDR3 contains 14 residues. Germline lookup yields CDR1 SNHLY and CDR2 FYNNEI. CDR3 loop: CASSEMAVNYGYTF. CDR3 coding DNA: TGTGCCAGCAGTGAAATGGCAGTTAACTATGGCTACACCTTC.

The chain joins TRBV27 to TRBJ1-3, with unresolved D. Germline V gene sequence: CDR1 MNHEY, CDR2 SMNVEV (reference sequence). The CDR3 length is 15 residues. V lost 6 bases and J 0 bases, leaving 12 bases between the germline ends. CDR3 coding DNA: TGTGCCAGCAGGCCGAATAAACTCTCTGGAAACACCATATATTTT. Its protein product is CASRPNKLSGNTIYF.

The J gene is TRBJ1-5, the V gene TRBV7-9; a weak D match, TRBD1 (6 bases). This CDR3 contains 13 residues. Trimming took off 5 bases at V and 4 bases at J, with 9 bases between the two ends. Germline CDR1 and CDR2: SEHNR and FQNEAQ (reference sequence). The CDR3 coding sequence is TGTGCCAGCAGCGGAACAGGGAATCAGCCCCAGCATTTT. Translated, it gives CASSGTGNQPQHF. Supplemented by reference TRBV7-9 and TRBJ1-5, the full variable domain reads DTGVSQNPRHKITKRGQNVTFRCDPISEHNRLYWYRQTLGQGPEFLTYFQNEAQLEKSRLLSDRFSAERPKGSFSTLEIQRTEQGDSAMYLCASSGTGNQPQHFGDGTRLSIL.

The CDR3 loop reads CASSLGGRDYGYTF. CDR3 DNA sequence: TGTGCCAGCAGCTTAGGAGGCAGGGACTATGGCTACACCTTC. V is TRBV7-2 and J is TRBJ1-2, with D possibly TRBD1 on 5 matching bases. The germline V and J ends were trimmed by 1 base and 3 bases, with 9 bases remaining between them. Germline V gene lookup returns CDR1 SGHTA and CDR2 FQGNSA. The CDR3 is 14 amino acids.

This chain connects TRBV5-1 to TRBJ2-7, with 11 bases lining up with TRBD2. Germline-derived CDR1 and CDR2 are SGHRS and YFSETQ. Trimming took 3 bases from V and 2 from J; bases not matched to a gene: 10. The CDR3 sequence is 17 residues long. In DNA form, the CDR3 reads TGCGCCAGCAGCTCCCCGAGGCTAGCGGGGGGTACCTACGAGCAGTACTTC. Its translation is CASSSPRLAGGTYEQYF.

The rearrangement joins TRBV29-1 to TRBJ2-5; no clear D. The CDR3 consists of 12 residues. Germline-derived CDR1 and CDR2 are SQVTM and ANQGSEA. Trimming stripped 4 bases from V and 5 bases from J, with 11 bases between. The DNA for the CDR3 is TGCAGCGTTGTTTACGTTCGGGAGACCCAGTACTTC. Translated, it gives CSVVYVRETQYF. Supplemented by reference TRBV29-1 and TRBJ2-5, the full variable domain reads SAVISQKPSRDICQRGTSLTIQCQVDSQVTMMFWYRQQPGQSLTLIATANQGSEATYESGFVIDKFPISRPNLTFSTLTVSNMSPEDSSIYLCSVVYVRETQYFGPGTRLLVL.

CDR3 residues: CATSDQGRETQYF. The CDR3 DNA reads as TGTGCCACCAGTGATCAGGGCCGGGAGACCCAGTACTTC. This chain connects TRBV24-1 to TRBJ2-5; weak D call: TRBD1 (5 bases). This CDR3 region has 13 residues. V was pared by 3 bases and J by 5 bases, with 9 bases between. Germline lookup yields CDR1 KGHDR and CDR2 SFDVKD.

This sequence joins TRBV19 and TRBJ1-1; tentatively, D is TRBD1 (5 bases). The V end lost 3 bases, the J end lost 3 bases, and 14 bases lay between the germline ends. The CDR3 covers 15 residues. Germline CDR1 and CDR2: LNHDA and SQIVND (reference sequence). CDR3 amino acids: CASSMERGWYTEAFF. As DNA, the CDR3 is TGTGCCAGTAGTATGGAGCGGGGGTGGTACACTGAAGCTTTCTTT.

The chain uses TRBV5-1 and TRBJ1-5, with TRBD1 identical over 9 bases. With V trimmed by 2 bases and J by 6 bases, 12 bases remained unmatched. The CDR3 is made up of 17 amino acids. The V gene's germline CDR1 is SGHRS and CDR2 YFSETQ. CDR3 amino acids: CASSLTTRTGAVQPQHF. CDR3 bases: TGCGCCAGCAGCTTAACCACAAGGACAGGGGCCGTTCAGCCCCAGCATTTT.

This clone was seen once. The chain has TRBV29-1 and TRBJ2-2; possible D gene TRBD2, 5 bases. The CDR3 is 13 residues long. The ends were cut back, 6 bases at V and 1 base at J, with 9 bases in the middle. Germline values: CDR1 SQVTM, CDR2 ANQGSEA. CDR3 in DNA: TGCAGCGTGGCGGGCGTGAACACCGGGGAGCTGTTTTTT. Translated, it gives CSVAGVNTGELFF.

CDR3: CASSLGGGTEAFF. The CDR3 nucleotides read TGCGCCAGCAGCTTGGGCGGGGGCACTGAAGCTTTCTTT. The chain carries TRBV5-1 and TRBJ1-1, with a possible D match to TRBD1 (5 bases). Germline V gene data show CDR1 as SGHRS and CDR2 as YFSETQ. CDR3 length: 13 residues. Trimming stripped 0 bases from V and 4 bases from J, with 7 bases between.

This chain connects TRBV28 to TRBJ2-2; TRBD2 agrees at 13 bases. CDR1 is MDHEN and CDR2 is SYDVKM in the germline V gene. With 5 bases clipped from V and 5 bases from J, the junction kept 2 bases outside the gene matches. The CDR3 totals 15 residues. The CDR3 coding sequence is TGTGCCAGCAGTCCGGGACTAGCGGGAACCGGGGAGCTGTTTTTT. Translated: CASSPGLAGTGELFF.

This clone was picked up one time. The V gene is TRBV27, the J gene TRBJ2-1, with D maybe TRBD2 (5 bases). The CDR3 has 14 amino acids. The germline V and J ends were trimmed by 10 bases and 9 bases, with 22 bases remaining between them. CDR1 is MNHEY and CDR2 is SMNVEV in the germline V gene (reference sequence). CDR3: CATRTRAPISEQFF. The CDR3 nucleotides are TGTGCCACCAGAACTAGGGCTCCTATCAGTGAGCAGTTCTTC.